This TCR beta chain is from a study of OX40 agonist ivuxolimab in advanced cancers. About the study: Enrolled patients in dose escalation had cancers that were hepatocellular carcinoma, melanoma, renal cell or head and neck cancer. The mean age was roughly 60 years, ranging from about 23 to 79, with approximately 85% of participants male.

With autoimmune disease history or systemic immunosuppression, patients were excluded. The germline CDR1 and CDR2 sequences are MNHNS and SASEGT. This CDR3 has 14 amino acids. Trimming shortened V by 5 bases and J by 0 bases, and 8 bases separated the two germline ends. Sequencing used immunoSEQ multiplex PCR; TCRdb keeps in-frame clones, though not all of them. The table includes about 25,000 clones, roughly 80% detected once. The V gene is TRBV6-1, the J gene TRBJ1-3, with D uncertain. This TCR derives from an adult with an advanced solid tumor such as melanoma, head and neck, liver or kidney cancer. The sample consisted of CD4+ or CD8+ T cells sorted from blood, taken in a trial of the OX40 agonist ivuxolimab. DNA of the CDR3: TGTGCCAGCAGTACAGCAGGCTCTGGAAACACCATATATTTT. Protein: CASSTAGSGNTIYF.